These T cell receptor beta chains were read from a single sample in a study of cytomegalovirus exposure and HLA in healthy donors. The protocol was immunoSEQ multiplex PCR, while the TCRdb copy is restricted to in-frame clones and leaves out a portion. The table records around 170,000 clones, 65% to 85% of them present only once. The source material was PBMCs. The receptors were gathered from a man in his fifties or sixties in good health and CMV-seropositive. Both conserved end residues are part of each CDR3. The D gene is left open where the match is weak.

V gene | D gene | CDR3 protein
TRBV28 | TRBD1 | CASSRQGLIYGYTF
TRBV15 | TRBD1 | CATSRGTGSDTQYF
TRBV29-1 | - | CSAVGLGETQYF
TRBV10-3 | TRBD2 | CAIRGGTGAYEQYF
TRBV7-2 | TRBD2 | CASSPRLAGSYEQYF
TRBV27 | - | CASRFDPAKGPYGYTF
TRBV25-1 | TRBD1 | CASSPLGTGGVSDREQYF
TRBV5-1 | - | CASSLDQVNTGELFF
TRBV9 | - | CASSVEQGGNTIYF
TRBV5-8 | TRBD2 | CASSLGLAGGHRSSFF
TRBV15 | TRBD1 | CATSRDFTGGLYEQYF
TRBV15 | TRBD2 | CATSRDMGLAGSYNEQFF
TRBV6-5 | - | CASSSGTIITEAFF
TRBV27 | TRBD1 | CASSGTGTGEETQYF
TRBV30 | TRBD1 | CAWTSDRGSTEAFF
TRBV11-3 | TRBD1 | CASSPQGVTYNEQFF
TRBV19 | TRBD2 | CASCSGAYNEQFF
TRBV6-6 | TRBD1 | CASSTSGTAYNEQFF
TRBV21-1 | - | CASSKGGPCPTLFHRPQPSTQYF
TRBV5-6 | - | CASSLAEAYRYYGYTF
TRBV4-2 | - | CASSQAGDTGELFF
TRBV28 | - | CASSFVGTRGRKTNEKLFF
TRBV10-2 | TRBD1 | CASSEDRGAWGQYF
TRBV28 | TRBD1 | CASSTTGTGGFDQPQHF
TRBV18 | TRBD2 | CASSPTSGEYEQYF
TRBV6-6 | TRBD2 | CASTPTSGDPYEQYF
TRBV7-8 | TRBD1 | CASSLWTGGGSSYNEQFF
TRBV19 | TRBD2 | CASSRSSGGAVDEQFF
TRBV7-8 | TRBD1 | CASSAQGAYYGYTF
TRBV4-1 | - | CASSQERRGDSPLHF
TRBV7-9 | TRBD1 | CASSHGTGAGNEQFF
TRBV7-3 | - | CASSLGTNTEAFF
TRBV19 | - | CASSTAGTSYEQYF
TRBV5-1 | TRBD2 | CASSIGTSGANEQFF
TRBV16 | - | CASSQSTGPQPQHF
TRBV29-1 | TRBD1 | CSAEGQGSVEAFF
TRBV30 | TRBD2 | CAWSGGTGSWLAGGRQETQYF
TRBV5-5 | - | CASSSAPQGWGEKLFF
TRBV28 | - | CASSLGATGTGELFF
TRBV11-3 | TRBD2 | CASSVAGSGELFF
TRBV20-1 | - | CSALYYNISF
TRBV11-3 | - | CASSLGVLYEQYF
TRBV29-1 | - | CSVEYGVGELFF
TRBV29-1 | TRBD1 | CSVEDRGSREQYF
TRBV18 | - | CASSGQGSEKLFF
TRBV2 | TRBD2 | CASSGGRGETQYF